The 3 T cell receptor beta chains in this list originate from one sample, sequenced in a study of T cells in Graves' hyperthyroidism and ophthalmopathy. Template material for amplifying TCR beta CDR3 regions consisted of RNA transcripts. RT-PCR in the first round (using the HTBI primer set) targeted the TCR CDR3. TCRdb ran MiXCR on the multiplex PCR reads and lists one entry per CDR3 protein. The sample lists approximately 640,000 distinct CDR3 sequences, around 15% seen once, with 15% to 17% in the top ten. The material sequenced was blood. The receptors stem from a man aged 50 to 60 with Graves' hyperthyroidism.

This clonotype was counted ten times or more. J is TRBJ1-2 and V is TRBV7-2; D is uncertain. CDR3 length equals 13 residues. Looked up from germline, CDR1 is SGHTA and CDR2 is FQGNSA. The V end lost 3 bases, the J end lost 2 bases, and 7 bases lay between the germline ends. This CDR3 is CASSFDYNYGYTF. The CDR3 region has the DNA TGTGCCAGCAGCTTTGACTACAACTATGGCTACACCTTC.

The chain couples TRBV5-1 to TRBJ1-4, with unresolved D. The V gene's germline CDR1 is SGHRS and CDR2 YFSETQ. The CDR3 extends over 13 amino acids. The V end lost 0 bases, the J end lost 6 bases, and 6 bases lay between the germline ends. This chain's CDR3 is CASSLVLDEKLFF. CDR3 DNA sequence: TGCGCCAGCAGCTTGGTACTGGATGAAAAACTGTTTTTT.

In its sample, this clonotype was seen many times. The rearrangement joins TRBV28 to TRBJ2-7, with 7 bases fitting TRBD1. CDR3 length equals 13 residues. The V gene's germline CDR1 is MDHEN and CDR2 SYDVKM. Germline trimming cut 5 bases from V and 6 bases from J; bases unmatched to any gene: 7. Here the CDR3 reads CASSPRQGGEQYF. CDR3 DNA: TGTGCCAGCAGTCCCCGACAGGGCGGCGAGCAGTACTTC.